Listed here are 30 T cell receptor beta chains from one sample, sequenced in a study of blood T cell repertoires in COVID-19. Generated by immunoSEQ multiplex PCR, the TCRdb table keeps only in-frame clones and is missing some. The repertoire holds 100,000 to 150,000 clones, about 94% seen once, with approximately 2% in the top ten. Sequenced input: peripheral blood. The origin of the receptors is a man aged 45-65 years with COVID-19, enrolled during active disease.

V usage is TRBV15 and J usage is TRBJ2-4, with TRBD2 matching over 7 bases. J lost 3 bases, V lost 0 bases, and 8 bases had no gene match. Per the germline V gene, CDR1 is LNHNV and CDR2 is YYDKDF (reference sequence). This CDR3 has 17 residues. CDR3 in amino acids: CATSRDTSGIGKNIQYF. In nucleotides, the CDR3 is TGTGCCACCAGCAGAGATACCAGCGGGATTGGCAAAAACATTCAGTACTTC.

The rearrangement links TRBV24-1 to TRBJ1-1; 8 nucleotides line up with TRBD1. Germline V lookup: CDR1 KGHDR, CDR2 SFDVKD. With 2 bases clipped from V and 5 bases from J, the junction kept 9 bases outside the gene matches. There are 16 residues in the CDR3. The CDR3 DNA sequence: TGTGCCACCAGTGATTCCCGCTCAGGGGGCTTGACTGAAGCTTTCTTT. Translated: CATSDSRSGGLTEAFF.

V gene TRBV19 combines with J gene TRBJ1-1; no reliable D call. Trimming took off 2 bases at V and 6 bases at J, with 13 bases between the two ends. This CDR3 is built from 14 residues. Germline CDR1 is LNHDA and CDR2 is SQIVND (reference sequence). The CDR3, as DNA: TGTGCCAGTAGTATACGCCCCCTCAGTCCTGAAGCTTTCTTT. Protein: CASSIRPLSPEAFF. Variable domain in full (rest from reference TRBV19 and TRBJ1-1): DGGITQSPKYLFRKEGQNVTLSCEQNLNHDAMYWYRQDPGQGLRLIYYSQIVNDFQKGDIAEGYSVSREKKESFPLTVTSAQKNPTAFYLCASSIRPLSPEAFFGQGTRLTVV.

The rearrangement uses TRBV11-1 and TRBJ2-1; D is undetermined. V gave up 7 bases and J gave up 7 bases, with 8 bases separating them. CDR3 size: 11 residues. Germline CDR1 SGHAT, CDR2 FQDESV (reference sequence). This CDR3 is CASTPGNEQFF. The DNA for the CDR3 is TGTGCCAGCACCCCCGGGAATGAGCAGTTCTTC.

The CDR3, as DNA: TGTGCCAGCAGCTTGCTAGCGGGAGGCCCCACAGATACGCAGTATTTT. Amino acids: CASSLLAGGPTDTQYF. The chain links TRBV5-5 to TRBJ2-3, with 11 bases that match TRBD2. The J segment lost 2 bases and the V segment lost 1 base, leaving 3 bases of the junction unmatched. CDR1 is SGHKS, CDR2 YYEKEE, per germline (reference sequence). The CDR3 is 16 amino acids. Drawing the rest from reference TRBV5-5 and TRBJ2-3, the complete variable domain is DAGVTQSPTHLIKTRGQQVTLRCSPISGHKSVSWYQQVLGQGPQFIFQYYEKEERGRGNFPDRFSARQFPNYSSELNVNALLLGDSALYLCASSLLAGGPTDTQYFGPGTRLTVL.

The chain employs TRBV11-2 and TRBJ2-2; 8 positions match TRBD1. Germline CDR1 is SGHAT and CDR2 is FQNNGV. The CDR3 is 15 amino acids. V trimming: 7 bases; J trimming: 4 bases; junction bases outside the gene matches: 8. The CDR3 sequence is CASTPQGAPTGELFF. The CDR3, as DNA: TGTGCCAGCACCCCCCAGGGGGCGCCCACCGGGGAGCTGTTTTTT. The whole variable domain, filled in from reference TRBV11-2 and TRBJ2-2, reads EAGVAQSPRYKIIEKRQSVAFWCNPISGHATLYWYQQILGQGPKLLIQFQNNGVVDDSQLPKDRFSAERLKGVDSTLKIQPAKLEDSAVYLCASTPQGAPTGELFFGEGSRLTVL.

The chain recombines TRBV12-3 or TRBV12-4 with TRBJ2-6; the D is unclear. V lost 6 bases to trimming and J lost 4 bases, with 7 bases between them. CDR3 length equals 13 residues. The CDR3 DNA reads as TGTGCCAGCAGCACGAGCGGGGCCAACGTCCTGACTTTC. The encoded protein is CASSTSGANVLTF.

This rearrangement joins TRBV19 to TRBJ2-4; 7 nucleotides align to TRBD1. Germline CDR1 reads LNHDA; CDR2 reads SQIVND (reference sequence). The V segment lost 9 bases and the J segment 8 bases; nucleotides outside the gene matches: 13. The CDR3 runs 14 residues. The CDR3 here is CARADRDSVDIQYF. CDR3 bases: TGTGCCAGAGCAGACAGGGATAGTGTGGACATTCAGTACTTC.

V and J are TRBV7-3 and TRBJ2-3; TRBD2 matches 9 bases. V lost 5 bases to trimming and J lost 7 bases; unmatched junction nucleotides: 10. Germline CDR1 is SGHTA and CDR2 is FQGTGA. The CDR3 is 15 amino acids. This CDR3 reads CASSPSPSGTYTQYF. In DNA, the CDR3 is TGTGCCAGCAGCCCCTCCCCTAGCGGGACTTATACGCAGTATTTT.

CDR3 amino acids: CASERTVTFSGNTIYF. The DNA of the CDR3 is TGTGCCAGTGAGCGGACAGTAACCTTCTCTGGAAACACCATATATTTT. This sequence joins TRBV19 and TRBJ1-3, with D perhaps matching TRBD1 (6 bases). Per the germline V gene, CDR1 is LNHDA and CDR2 is SQIVND (reference sequence). CDR3 length: 16 amino acids. The ends were cut back, 8 bases at V and 0 bases at J, with 17 bases in the middle.

CDR3 coding DNA: TGTGCCAGCAGCTTAAGTGGGGCTAGCGTACTGTTTTTT. Translation gives CASSLSGASVLFF. The chain is built from TRBV5-4 and TRBJ2-2; possibly TRBD2 for D (6 bases). In germline, CDR1 is SGHNT, CDR2 YYREEE (reference sequence). The CDR3 spans 13 residues. V was clipped by 2 bases and J by 14 bases, with 16 bases between them.

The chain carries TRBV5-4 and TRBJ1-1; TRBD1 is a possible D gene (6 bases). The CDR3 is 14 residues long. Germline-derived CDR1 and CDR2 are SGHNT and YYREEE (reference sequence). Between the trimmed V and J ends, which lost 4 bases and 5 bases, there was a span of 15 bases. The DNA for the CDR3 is TGTGCCAGCAGCCCACAGGGCGTGGGTACTGAAGCTTTCTTT. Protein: CASSPQGVGTEAFF. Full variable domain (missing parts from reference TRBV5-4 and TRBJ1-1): ETGVTQSPTHLIKTRGQQVTLRCSSQSGHNTVSWYQQALGQGPQFIFQYYREEENGRGNFPPRFSGLQFPNYSSELNVNALELDDSALYLCASSPQGVGTEAFFGQGTRLTVV.

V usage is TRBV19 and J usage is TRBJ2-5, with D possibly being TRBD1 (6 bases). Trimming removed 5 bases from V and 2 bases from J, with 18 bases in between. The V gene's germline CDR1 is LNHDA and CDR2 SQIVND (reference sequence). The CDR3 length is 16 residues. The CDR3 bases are TGTGCCAGTAGTCCAGAGGGGGACAAACCTCAAGAGACCCAGTACTTC. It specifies CASSPEGDKPQETQYF.

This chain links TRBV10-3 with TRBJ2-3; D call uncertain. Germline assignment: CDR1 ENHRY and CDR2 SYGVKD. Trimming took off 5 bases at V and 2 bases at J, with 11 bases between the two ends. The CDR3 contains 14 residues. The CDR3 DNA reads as TGTGCCATCAGTCCAGGAAAGCTCACAGATACGCAGTATTTT. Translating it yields CAISPGKLTDTQYF.

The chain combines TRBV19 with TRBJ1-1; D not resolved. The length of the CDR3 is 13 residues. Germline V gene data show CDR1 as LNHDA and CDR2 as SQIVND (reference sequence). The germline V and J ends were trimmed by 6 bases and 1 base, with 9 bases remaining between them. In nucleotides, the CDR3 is TGTGCCAGTAGGATCCAGGAGAACACTGAAGCTTTCTTT. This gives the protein CASRIQENTEAFF.

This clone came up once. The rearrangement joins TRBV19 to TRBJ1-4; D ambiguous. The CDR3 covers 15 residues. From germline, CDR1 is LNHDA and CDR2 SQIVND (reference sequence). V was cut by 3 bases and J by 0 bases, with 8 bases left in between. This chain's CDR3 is CASSIADTTNEKLFF. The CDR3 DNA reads TGTGCCAGTAGTATCGCCGACACAACTAATGAAAAACTGTTTTTT.

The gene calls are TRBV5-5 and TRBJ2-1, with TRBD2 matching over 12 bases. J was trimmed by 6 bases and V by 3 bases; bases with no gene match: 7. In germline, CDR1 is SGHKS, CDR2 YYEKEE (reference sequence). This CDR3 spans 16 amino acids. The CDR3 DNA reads TGTGCCAGCAGCTCACTAGCGGGAGGCCATGGCAATGAGCAGTTCTTC. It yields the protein CASSSLAGGHGNEQFF. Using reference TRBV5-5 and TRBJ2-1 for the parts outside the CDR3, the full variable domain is DAGVTQSPTHLIKTRGQQVTLRCSPISGHKSVSWYQQVLGQGPQFIFQYYEKEERGRGNFPDRFSARQFPNYSSELNVNALLLGDSALYLCASSSLAGGHGNEQFFGPGTRLTVL.

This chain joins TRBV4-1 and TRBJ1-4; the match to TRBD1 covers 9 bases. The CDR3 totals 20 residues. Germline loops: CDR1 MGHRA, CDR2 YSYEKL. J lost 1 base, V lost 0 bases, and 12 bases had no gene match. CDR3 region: CASSQDLRTGDRKTNEKLFF. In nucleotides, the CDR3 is TGCGCCAGCAGCCAAGATCTACGGACAGGGGATAGGAAAACTAATGAAAAACTGTTTTTT.

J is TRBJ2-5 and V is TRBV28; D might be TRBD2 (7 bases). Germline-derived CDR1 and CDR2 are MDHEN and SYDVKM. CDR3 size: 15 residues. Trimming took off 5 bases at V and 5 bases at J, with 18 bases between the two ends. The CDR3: CASSPRGGADETQYF. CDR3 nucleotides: TGTGCCAGCAGTCCTCGTGGGGGGGCGGATGAGACCCAGTACTTC.

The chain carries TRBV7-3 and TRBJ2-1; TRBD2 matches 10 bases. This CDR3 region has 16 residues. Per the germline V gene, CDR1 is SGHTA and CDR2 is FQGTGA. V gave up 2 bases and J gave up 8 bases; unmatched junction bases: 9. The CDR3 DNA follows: TGTGCCAGCAGCTTACGGCTAGCGGGAGAGCGCGATGAGCAGTTCTTC. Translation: CASSLRLAGERDEQFF. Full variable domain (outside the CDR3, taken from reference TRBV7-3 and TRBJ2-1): GAGVSQTPSNKVTEKGKYVELRCDPISGHTALYWYRQSLGQGPEFLIYFQGTGAADDSGLPNDRFFAVRPEGSVSTLKIQRTERGDSAVYLCASSLRLAGERDEQFFGPGTRLTVL.

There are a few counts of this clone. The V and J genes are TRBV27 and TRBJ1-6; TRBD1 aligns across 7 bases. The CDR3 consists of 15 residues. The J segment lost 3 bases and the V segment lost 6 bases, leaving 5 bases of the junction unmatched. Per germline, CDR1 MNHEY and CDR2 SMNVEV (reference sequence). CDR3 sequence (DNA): TGTGCCAGCAGCCCACAGGGGTTCTATAATTCACCCCTCCACTTT. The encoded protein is CASSPQGFYNSPLHF.

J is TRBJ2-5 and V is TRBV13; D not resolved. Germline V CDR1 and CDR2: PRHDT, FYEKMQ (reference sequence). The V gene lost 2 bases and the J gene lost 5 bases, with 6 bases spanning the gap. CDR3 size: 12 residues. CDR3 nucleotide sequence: TGTGCCAGCAGCTTACTCGGGGAGACCCAGTACTTC. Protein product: CASSLLGETQYF.

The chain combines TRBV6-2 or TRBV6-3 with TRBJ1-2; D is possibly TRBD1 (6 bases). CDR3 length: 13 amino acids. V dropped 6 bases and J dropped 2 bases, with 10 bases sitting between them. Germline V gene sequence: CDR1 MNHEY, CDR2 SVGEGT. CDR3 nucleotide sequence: TGTGCCAGCAGCACCACAGGGAACTATGGCTACACCTTC. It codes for CASSTTGNYGYTF.

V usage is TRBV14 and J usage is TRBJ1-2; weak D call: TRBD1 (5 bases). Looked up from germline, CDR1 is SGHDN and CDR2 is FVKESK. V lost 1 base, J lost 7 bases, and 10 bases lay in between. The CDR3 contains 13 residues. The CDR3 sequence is CASSQVQGTGYTF. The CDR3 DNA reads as TGTGCCAGCAGCCAAGTTCAGGGAACTGGCTACACCTTC.

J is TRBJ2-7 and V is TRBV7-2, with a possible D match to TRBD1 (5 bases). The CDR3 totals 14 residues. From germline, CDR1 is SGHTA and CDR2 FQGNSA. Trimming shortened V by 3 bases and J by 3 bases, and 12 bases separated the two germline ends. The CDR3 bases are TGTGCCAGCAGCTTTCAGGGTGGCGTCTACGAGCAGTACTTC. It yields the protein CASSFQGGVYEQYF.

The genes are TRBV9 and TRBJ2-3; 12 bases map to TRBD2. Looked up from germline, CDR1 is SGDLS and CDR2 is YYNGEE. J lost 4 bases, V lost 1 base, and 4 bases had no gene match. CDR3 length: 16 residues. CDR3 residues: CASSVPSGRAPDTQYF. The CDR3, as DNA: TGTGCCAGCAGCGTACCTAGCGGGAGGGCCCCAGATACGCAGTATTTT.

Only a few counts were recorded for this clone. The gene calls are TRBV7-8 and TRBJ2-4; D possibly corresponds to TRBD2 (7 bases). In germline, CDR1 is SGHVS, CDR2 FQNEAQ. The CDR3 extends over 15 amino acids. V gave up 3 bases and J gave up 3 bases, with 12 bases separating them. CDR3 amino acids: CASSLGGGGKNIQYF. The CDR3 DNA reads TGTGCCAGCAGCTTGGGAGGGGGAGGCAAAAACATTCAGTACTTC.

The CDR3 sequence: CASSLRAGLSDTQYF. In DNA, the CDR3 is TGTGCCAGCAGCTTAAGAGCGGGCCTTTCAGATACGCAGTATTTT. The V and J genes are TRBV5-8 and TRBJ2-3; possibly TRBD2 for D (6 bases). Germline loops: CDR1 SGHTS, CDR2 YDEGEE. Deletions cut 2 bases from V and 4 bases from J, with 14 bases between. CDR3 size: 15 residues.

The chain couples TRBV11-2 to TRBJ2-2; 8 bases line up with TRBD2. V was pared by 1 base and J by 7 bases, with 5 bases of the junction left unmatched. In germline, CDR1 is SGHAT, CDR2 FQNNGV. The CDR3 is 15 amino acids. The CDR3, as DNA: TGTGCCAGCAGCTTAGTGGGACTAGACCACGGGGAGCTGTTTTTT. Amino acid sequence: CASSLVGLDHGELFF.

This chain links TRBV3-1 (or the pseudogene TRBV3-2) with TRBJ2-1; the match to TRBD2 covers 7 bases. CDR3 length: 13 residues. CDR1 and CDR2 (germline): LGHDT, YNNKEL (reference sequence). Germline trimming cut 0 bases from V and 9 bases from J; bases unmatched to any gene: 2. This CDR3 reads CASSQDTGGEQFF. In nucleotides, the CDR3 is TGTGCCAGCAGCCAAGATACGGGGGGTGAGCAGTTCTTC.